Following are 2 T cell receptor beta chains from one sample sequenced in a study of T cell changes during pregnancy in multiple sclerosis. The protocol was immunoSEQ multiplex PCR, while the TCRdb copy is restricted to in-frame clones and leaves out a portion. The sample has tens of thousands of clones; about 91% are singletons. This sample comprised peripheral blood, obtained in the first trimester of pregnancy. The origin of the receptors is a female donor in good health, enrolled as a control in a pregnancy study.

The rearrangement links TRBV6-1 to TRBJ1-3; no reliable D call. This CDR3 contains 15 residues. Germline V gives CDR1 MNHNS, CDR2 SASEGT. Between the trimmed V and J ends, which lost 0 bases and 7 bases, there was a span of 13 bases. In nucleotides, the CDR3 is TGTGCCAGCAGTGAAGCTTACAGCCTCCGGAACACCATATATTTT. As protein: CASSEAYSLRNTIYF.

V gene TRBV28 combines with J gene TRBJ1-5; D is ambiguous. The germline CDR1 and CDR2 sequences are MDHEN and SYDVKM. CDR3 length equals 12 residues. Trimming removed 7 bases at V and 9 bases at J, with 13 bases between. Here the CDR3 DNA reads TGTGCCAGCACCGCCGAGTCGAGGCCCCAGCATTTT. It translates to CASTAESRPQHF.